This T cell receptor (beta chain) was recorded in a study of T cells in Graves' hyperthyroidism and ophthalmopathy. Per germline, CDR1 DFQATT and CDR2 SNEGSKA (reference sequence). V lost 3 bases and J 6 bases, leaving 9 bases between the germline ends. The CDR3 sequence is 12 residues long. RNA transcripts yielded amplified TCR beta CDR3 regions. TCR CDR3 underwent first-round RT-PCR with the HTBI primer set. TCRdb processed the multiplex PCR reads anew with MiXCR; each CDR3 protein has one entry. The sample has 490,000 or so distinct CDR3 sequences, about 16% seen once. There are many counts of this clonotype. Its antigen remains unidentified. General observations from the study: Most expanded thyroid clonotypes above 0.001 also appeared in blood.

Each person with ophthalmopathy scored at least 3 on the Clinical Activity Score, reached NOSPECS grade 4 or higher, and had been ill under 3 months. Diagnoses used clinical symptoms, serum thyroxine and TRAb, thyroid ultrasound and orbital computed tomography. Isolation of PBMCs was performed on 8 to 10 ml fresh peripheral blood. The sample consisted of blood. The chain employs TRBV20-1 and TRBJ2-4; D is perhaps TRBD2 (5 bases). The TCR comes from a woman in her 30s with Graves' ophthalmopathy. CDR3 sequence: CSASGNGNIQYF. For the CDR3, the DNA is TGCAGTGCTAGCGGGAACGGAAACATTCAGTACTTC.